A single sample gave rise to the 27 T cell receptor beta chains below, sequenced in a study of blood T cell repertoires in COVID-19. Using immunoSEQ multiplex PCR, the repertoire was profiled, and TCRdb retains in-frame clones only, with some absent. The top ten hold approximately 3.4% of the sample, which has about 490,000 clones, 80% to 90% seen once. The material sequenced was peripheral blood. Source of these receptors: a human donor in a cohort sampled during active COVID-19.

The table lists this clone with a count of one. This sequence joins TRBV9 and TRBJ1-4; no firm D call. Germline-derived CDR1 and CDR2 are SGDLS and YYNGEE. The CDR3 consists of 14 residues. V was clipped by 0 bases and J by 7 bases, with 10 bases between them. The CDR3 DNA is TGTGCCAGCAGCGTAGCTTCGGGGAGTGAAAAACTGTTTTTT. Residues: CASSVASGSEKLFF.

This clone showed up just a few times. The V and J genes are TRBV2 and TRBJ2-1, with 9 bases identical to TRBD2. V was clipped by 8 bases and J by 6 bases; unmatched bases: 8. This CDR3 has 14 residues. Germline loops: CDR1 SNHLY, CDR2 FYNNEI. CDR3 sequence (DNA): TGTGCCAGCGGATCACTAGCGGGTCTCAATGAGCAGTTCTTC. It specifies CASGSLAGLNEQFF. The variable domain in full, with the rest retrieved from reference TRBV2 and TRBJ2-1, is EPEVTQTPSHQVTQMGQEVILRCVPISNHLYFYWYRQILGQKVEFLVSFYNNEISEKSEIFDDQFSVERPDGSNFTLKIRSTKLEDSAMYFCASGSLAGLNEQFFGPGTRLTVL.

The chain joins TRBV7-2 to TRBJ1-4; D is unresolved. The CDR3 is made up of 15 amino acids. Germline V gene data show CDR1 as SGHTA and CDR2 as FQGNSA. With 5 bases removed from V and 4 bases from J, the gap between germline ends came to 14 bases. The CDR3 DNA reads as TGTGCCAGCAGCACCCCGGGGTCATATAATGAAAAACTGTTTTTT. Translated, it gives CASSTPGSYNEKLFF.

The V and J genes are TRBV3-1 (or the pseudogene TRBV3-2) and TRBJ2-5, with 7 bases identical to TRBD1. The junction had 8 bases not matched to a gene; V was cut back by 5 bases and J by 5 bases. Germline CDR1 reads LGHDT; CDR2 reads YNNKEL (reference sequence). The CDR3 length is 14 residues. DNA of the CDR3: TGTGCCAGCAGCGATCGACAGGGACGGGAGACCCAGTACTTC. Translated: CASSDRQGRETQYF.

A single count supports this clone. This chain uses TRBV9 with TRBJ2-3, with D possibly being TRBD2 (5 bases). CDR1 SGDLS and CDR2 YYNGEE come from the germline V gene. CDR3 length equals 14 residues. V gave up 4 bases and J gave up 4 bases, with 13 bases separating them. The CDR3 here is CASSRRATSDTQYF. The DNA of the CDR3 is TGTGCCAGCAGCAGGCGGGCGACGTCAGATACGCAGTATTTT.

The J gene is TRBJ1-1, the V gene TRBV5-1; 7 positions agree with TRBD1. The CDR3 extends over 15 amino acids. Germline trimming cut 2 bases from V and 1 base from J; bases unmatched to any gene: 5. Germline-derived CDR1 and CDR2 are SGHRS and YFSETQ. The CDR3 reads CASSFIGTANTEAFF. In DNA, the CDR3 is TGCGCCAGCAGCTTTATTGGGACAGCGAACACTGAAGCTTTCTTT.

CDR3 sequence (DNA): TGTGCCATCAGTGGGGAGGGCTCTGGGGCCAACGTCCTGACTTTC. Protein product: CAISGEGSGANVLTF. This chain links TRBV10-3 with TRBJ2-6, with 7 bases matching TRBD2. Trimming removed 4 bases from V and 0 bases from J; junction bases left unmatched: 0. CDR1 is ENHRY, CDR2 SYGVKD, per germline. CDR3 length equals 15 residues.

This clone appeared once. The chain joins TRBV7-6 to TRBJ1-2, with 8 bases aligning to TRBD1. The CDR3 sequence is 13 residues long. Germline assignment: CDR1 SGHVS and CDR2 FNYEAQ. V shed 1 base and J 8 bases; nucleotides not matched to a gene: 3. Here the CDR3 reads CASSLVDRGGYTF. The CDR3 DNA reads TGTGCCAGCAGCTTAGTAGACAGGGGAGGCTACACCTTC.

The chain is built from TRBV9 and TRBJ2-1; 14 bases match TRBD2. Germline CDR1 reads SGDLS; CDR2 reads YYNGEE. This CDR3 has 17 residues. V lost 4 bases to trimming and J lost 1 base; unmatched junction nucleotides: 4. The CDR3 DNA reads as TGTGCCAGCAGCACCCGACTAGCGGGAGGGTCCTACAATGAGCAGTTCTTC. This translates into CASSTRLAGGSYNEQFF.

This chain links TRBV15 with TRBJ2-2, with 14 bases fitting TRBD2. The germline V gene encodes CDR1 LNHNV and CDR2 YYDKDF (reference sequence). The V and J ends lost 3 bases and 6 bases, in that order; junction bases with no gene match: 6. The CDR3 consists of 17 residues. CDR3 nucleotides: TGTGCCACCAGCAGGGGGACTAGCGGGAGTCAGGCCGGGGAGCTGTTTTTT. Its protein product is CATSRGTSGSQAGELFF. Filled out from reference TRBV15 and TRBJ2-2, the complete variable domain reads DAMVIQNPRYQVTQFGKPVTLSCSQTLNHNVMYWYQQKSSQAPKLLFHYYDKDFNNEADTPDNFQSRRPNTSFCFLDIRSPGLGDTAMYLCATSRGTSGSQAGELFFGEGSRLTVL.

The rearrangement uses TRBV27 and TRBJ1-1, with a weak D call TRBD1 (5 bases). The CDR3 covers 14 residues. The germline V gene encodes CDR1 MNHEY and CDR2 SMNVEV (reference sequence). V was cut by 6 bases and J by 0 bases, with 11 bases left in between. The chain's CDR3 is CASRQQVLNTEAFF. Written as DNA, the CDR3 is TGTGCCAGCAGGCAACAGGTCTTGAACACTGAAGCTTTCTTT.

The gene calls are TRBV3-1 (or the pseudogene TRBV3-2) and TRBJ1-2; 9 bases align to TRBD1. This CDR3 is built from 14 residues. Germline trimming cut 4 bases from V and 6 bases from J; bases unmatched to any gene: 6. In germline, CDR1 is LGHDT, CDR2 YNNKEL (reference sequence). The CDR3 here is CASSLADRGNGYTF. CDR3 nucleotides: TGTGCCAGCAGCCTTGCAGACAGGGGGAATGGCTACACCTTC.

This chain links TRBV6-5 with TRBJ2-5; the D gene is possibly TRBD2 (5 bases). The CDR3 runs to 12 residues. V shed 6 bases and J shed 5 bases, with 10 bases lying between them. The V gene's germline CDR1 is MNHEY and CDR2 SVGAGI. CDR3 sequence reads: CASSRERETQYF. The CDR3 coding sequence is TGTGCCAGCAGCAGAGAGCGGGAGACCCAGTACTTC.

This clone was picked up a small number of times. The chain uses TRBV19 and TRBJ1-5; 7 bases are shared with TRBD1. CDR3 size: 16 residues. Looked up from germline, CDR1 is LNHDA and CDR2 is SQIVND (reference sequence). Losses at the gene ends were 2 bases for V and 2 bases for J; bases not matched to a gene: 6. CDR3 nucleotide sequence: TGTGCCAGTAGTATAAAACAGGGGAATGGCAATCAGCCCCAGCATTTT. This sequence encodes CASSIKQGNGNQPQHF.

This rearrangement joins TRBV27 to TRBJ2-3; D is undetermined. The germline V gene encodes CDR1 MNHEY and CDR2 SMNVEV (reference sequence). V was trimmed by 5 bases and J by 0 bases, leaving 12 bases between them. This CDR3 contains 15 residues. The CDR3 DNA sequence: TGTGCCAGCAGTCTGACTTTCACTAGCACAGATACGCAGTATTTT. Translation: CASSLTFTSTDTQYF.

This clone has a count of ten or more. CDR3 nucleotide sequence: TGTGCCAGCAGACAGGAACCGGGGGGTGAAGCTTTCTTT. It specifies CASRQEPGGEAFF. The V call is TRBV6-6, the J call TRBJ1-1; the D gene is possibly TRBD1 (5 bases). The CDR3 totals 13 residues. The V end was cut by 6 bases, the J end by 7 bases, with 15 bases between. Germline V gene lookup returns CDR1 MNHNY and CDR2 SVGAGI (reference sequence).

This clone came up once. The chain uses TRBV12-5 and TRBJ1-1; D ambiguous. The V gene's germline CDR1 is LGHNT and CDR2 FRNRAP. CDR3 length equals 14 residues. Trimming removed 2 bases from V and 1 base from J, with 8 bases in between. Written as DNA, the CDR3 is TGTGCTAGTGGTTTGACGGGATCGAACACTGAAGCTTTCTTT. Amino acids: CASGLTGSNTEAFF.

The V and J genes are TRBV6-5 and TRBJ1-2; the match to TRBD1 covers 7 bases. CDR1 MNHEY and CDR2 SVGAGI come from the germline V gene. The J segment lost 0 bases and the V segment lost 8 bases, leaving 6 bases of the junction unmatched. This CDR3 has 14 amino acids. The CDR3 region has the DNA TGTGCCAGCGCCAGACAGGGAGCTAACTATGGCTACACCTTC. This codes for CASARQGANYGYTF.

V and J are TRBV28 and TRBJ2-5, with TRBD1 matching 7 bases. The germline V gene has CDR1 MDHEN and CDR2 SYDVKM. V lost 7 bases, J lost 2 bases, and 19 bases stayed unmatched. CDR3 size: 18 residues. The CDR3 nucleotides read TGTGCCAGCACGATCGACCCCCCCGGAACAGGGGTACAAGAGACCCAGTACTTC. Translation: CASTIDPPGTGVQETQYF.

This CDR3 is CASRLTVSNQPQHF. The CDR3 DNA sequence: TGTGCCAGCAGACTTACAGTGTCCAATCAGCCCCAGCATTTT. The rearrangement links TRBV27 to TRBJ1-5; D not resolved. The CDR3 consists of 14 residues. The ends were cut back, 6 bases at V and 3 bases at J, with 12 bases in the middle. Per germline, CDR1 MNHEY and CDR2 SMNVEV (reference sequence).

This clone was counted once. The chain recombines TRBV15 with TRBJ2-1; 11 bases are shared with TRBD1. V lost 5 bases and J lost 9; bases outside the gene matches: 6. CDR1 LNHNV and CDR2 YYDKDF come from the germline V gene (reference sequence). The CDR3 sequence is 14 residues long. In DNA, the CDR3 is TGTGCCACCAGCCAACGGGACAGGGGGATTGAGCAGTTCTTC. Translating gives CATSQRDRGIEQFF.

The chain joins TRBV20-1 to TRBJ2-3, with TRBD2 matching 8 bases. CDR1 is DFQATT and CDR2 is SNEGSKA in the germline V gene (reference sequence). The CDR3 spans 14 residues. V trimming: 3 bases; J trimming: 3 bases; junction bases outside the gene matches: 5. This chain's CDR3 is CSASRGLETDTQYF. CDR3 bases: TGCAGTGCTAGTCGGGGACTAGAAACAGATACGCAGTATTTT.

The chain joins TRBV5-6 to TRBJ2-7, with TRBD2 matching over 10 bases. V shed 5 bases and J 5 bases; nucleotides not matched to a gene: 13. This CDR3 region has 16 residues. Germline V gives CDR1 SGHDT, CDR2 YYEEEE. The CDR3 DNA is TGTGCCAGCAGTCCCGTGGCTAGCGGGAGTAGCGACGAGCAGTACTTC. Translation: CASSPVASGSSDEQYF.

This clone was detected only once. The chain recombines TRBV2 with TRBJ1-1; 7 nucleotides agree with TRBD1. Looked up from germline, CDR1 is SNHLY and CDR2 is FYNNEI. V was pared by 5 bases and J by 7 bases, with 7 bases of the junction left unmatched. The CDR3 is 13 residues long. CDR3 loop: CASSYSRDSEAFF. The CDR3 DNA reads TGTGCCAGCAGTTATTCCCGGGACAGTGAAGCTTTCTTT.

This chain links TRBV5-5 with TRBJ2-3, with a weak D call TRBD2 (5 bases). From germline, CDR1 is SGHKS and CDR2 YYEKEE (reference sequence). This CDR3 comprises 15 residues. V was trimmed by 0 bases and J by 0 bases, leaving 8 bases between them. For the CDR3, the DNA is TGTGCCAGCAGCTTGGCTACGGGAAGCACAGATACGCAGTATTTT. It encodes CASSLATGSTDTQYF.

V gene TRBV13 combines with J gene TRBJ2-2; perhaps TRBD2 as D (6 bases). CDR3 length: 15 amino acids. CDR1 is PRHDT and CDR2 is FYEKMQ in the germline V gene (reference sequence). Trimming took off 5 bases at V and 3 bases at J, with 13 bases between the two ends. This CDR3 is CASSLHERDTGELFF. CDR3 nucleotide sequence: TGTGCCAGCAGCCTTCATGAGCGGGACACCGGGGAGCTGTTTTTT.

This sequence joins TRBV19 and TRBJ2-4; TRBD2 agrees at 10 bases. The CDR3 is 16 residues long. CDR1 is LNHDA and CDR2 is SQIVND in the germline V gene (reference sequence). The J segment lost 9 bases and the V segment lost 3 bases, leaving 11 bases of the junction unmatched. CDR3 DNA sequence: TGTGCCAGTAGTATTTCTAGCGGGAGCCTAAGGAGCATTCAGTACTTC. Its protein is CASSISSGSLRSIQYF.